This T cell receptor (beta chain) was obtained from a study of T cell changes during pregnancy in multiple sclerosis (dated 2019 in TCRdb). At the level of the whole study: Changes in the T cell repertoire over the course of pregnancy were examined in this study in women with multiple sclerosis.

The library was built by means of the immunoSEQ multiplex PCR assay. TCRdb took over this immuneACCESS table, retaining in-frame rearrangements with V and J assigned. Such tables are incomplete; in checked studies, under half of the missing clones stem from an unresolved V gene, and the remainder is unexplained. Counted in this sample were roughly 33,000 clones; over 80% of them appeared once. In total, the top ten clones hold 2.8% of the sample. Relative to germline, V is 2 bases shorter and J is 6 bases shorter, with 10 bases between their ends. Spanning cysteine to phenylalanine, the CDR3 consists of 13 amino acids. Left in the record is the CDR3 DNA by itself, 39 bases read in frame from the first base. CDR1 SGHTA and CDR2 FQGNSA were looked up in the germline V gene. With respect to this clone: The clone's antigen remains unknown. No qualities accompany the bases; no much larger clone lies one base away.

Here the sequenced sample was CD4+ T cells from peripheral blood mononuclear cells, taken in the third trimester of pregnancy. The chain joins TRBV7-2 to TRBJ1-2, and the D gene may be TRBD1, 5 bases matching. This sequence originates from a female donor in good health, enrolled as a control in a pregnancy study. The nucleotide sequence is given as TGTGCCAGCAGCTTACGGGGGGTCGATGGCTACACCTTC. Its translation is CASSLRGVDGYTF.